This T cell receptor (beta chain) was sequenced for a study of shared clonotypes between healthy human individuals. Original data processing: Junction-only sequences without quality scores were provided by ImmunoSEQ, so filtering was different. The repertoire was sequenced with immunoSEQ multiplex PCR; TCRdb's copy has only in-frame clones and lacks some. D and trimming were read from the DNA, whereas the V and J calls and clone size are those reported in that table. This sample carries about 2.1 million clones, 93% of them seen once, and the ten largest clones take 1.5% to 2%. The CDR3 spans 11 residues. Germline-derived CDR1 and CDR2 are MNHNS and SASEGT. V lost 5 bases and J 3 bases, leaving 5 bases between the germline ends. In the naive CD8 group, cells lacked CD45RO and were positively selected for CCR7, so terminally differentiated effector memory CD45RA+ cells were left out.

Specimen: naive CD8+ T cells from PBMCs. This chain links TRBV6-1 with TRBJ2-7; D remains unclear. The TCR originated in a man aged 18-30 years in good health. Some clones in this sample may be carry-over from other donors' samples. The CDR3 reads CASSTHYEQYF. In DNA form, the CDR3 reads TGTGCCAGCAGTACCCACTACGAGCAGTACTTC.